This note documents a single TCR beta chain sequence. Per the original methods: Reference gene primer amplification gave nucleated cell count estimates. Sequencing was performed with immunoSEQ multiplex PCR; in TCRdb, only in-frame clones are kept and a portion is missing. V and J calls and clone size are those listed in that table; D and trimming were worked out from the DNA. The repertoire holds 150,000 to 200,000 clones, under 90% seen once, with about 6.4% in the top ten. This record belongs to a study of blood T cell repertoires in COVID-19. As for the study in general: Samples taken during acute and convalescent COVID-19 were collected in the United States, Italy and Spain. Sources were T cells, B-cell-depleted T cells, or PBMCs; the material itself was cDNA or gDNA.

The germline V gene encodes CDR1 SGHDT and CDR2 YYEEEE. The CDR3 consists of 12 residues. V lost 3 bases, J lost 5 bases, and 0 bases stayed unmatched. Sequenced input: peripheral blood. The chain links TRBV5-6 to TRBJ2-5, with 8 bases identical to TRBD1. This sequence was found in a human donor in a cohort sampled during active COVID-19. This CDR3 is CASSWTGETQYF. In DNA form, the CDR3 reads TGTGCCAGCAGCTGGACAGGGGAGACCCAGTACTTC.